The present T cell receptor (beta chain) was sequenced within a study of blood T cell repertoires in COVID-19. In the study overall: The analysed material was cDNA or gDNA that came from T cells, B-cell-depleted T cells, or PBMCs.

Per the original data handling: Using reference gene primer amplification, nucleated cell counts were estimated. The assay was immunoSEQ multiplex PCR, and TCRdb's table has in-frame clones only and misses some. That table supplies the V and J calls and clone size; D and trimming were determined from the DNA. The sample contains 150,000 to 200,000 clones, less than 90% of which appear only once. Germline loops: CDR1 MGHRA, CDR2 YSYEKL. This CDR3 is built from 15 residues. The ends were cut back, 5 bases at V and 2 bases at J, with 13 bases in the middle. V is TRBV4-1 and J is TRBJ1-5, with D maybe TRBD1 (5 bases). Source material: PBMCs or T cells enriched from blood (not recorded which). The origin of this receptor is a human donor with acute COVID-19. The donor label of this sample is uncertain. The CDR3 protein is CASSGGGGGNQPQHF. CDR3 in DNA: TGCGCCAGCAGCGGGGGAGGCGGAGGCAATCAGCCCCAGCATTTT.